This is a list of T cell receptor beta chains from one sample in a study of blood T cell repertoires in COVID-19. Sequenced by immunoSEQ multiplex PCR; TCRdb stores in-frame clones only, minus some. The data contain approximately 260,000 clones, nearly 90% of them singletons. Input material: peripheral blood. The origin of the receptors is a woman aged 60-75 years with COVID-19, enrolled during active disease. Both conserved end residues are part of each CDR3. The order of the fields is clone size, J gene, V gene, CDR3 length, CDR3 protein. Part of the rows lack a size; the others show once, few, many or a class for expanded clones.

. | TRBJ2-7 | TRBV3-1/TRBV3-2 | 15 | CASSQYSDRSYEQYF
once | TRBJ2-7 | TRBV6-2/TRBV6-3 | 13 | CASSFPNRGEQYF
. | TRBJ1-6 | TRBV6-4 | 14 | CASRKDRYNSPLHF
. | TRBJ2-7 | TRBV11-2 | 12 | CASSLGGDRQYF
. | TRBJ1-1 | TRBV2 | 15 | CASPLGDRGNTEAFF
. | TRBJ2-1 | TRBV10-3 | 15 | CAISGRTSGENEQFF
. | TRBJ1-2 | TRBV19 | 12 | CASSSAGFGYTF
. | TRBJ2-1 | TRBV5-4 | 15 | CASSPPGHRYNEQFF
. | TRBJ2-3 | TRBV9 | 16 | CASSPRLAGGLDTQYF
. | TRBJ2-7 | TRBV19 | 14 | CASSRVLTSEEQYF
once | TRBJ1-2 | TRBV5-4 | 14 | CASSSRNRAYGYTF